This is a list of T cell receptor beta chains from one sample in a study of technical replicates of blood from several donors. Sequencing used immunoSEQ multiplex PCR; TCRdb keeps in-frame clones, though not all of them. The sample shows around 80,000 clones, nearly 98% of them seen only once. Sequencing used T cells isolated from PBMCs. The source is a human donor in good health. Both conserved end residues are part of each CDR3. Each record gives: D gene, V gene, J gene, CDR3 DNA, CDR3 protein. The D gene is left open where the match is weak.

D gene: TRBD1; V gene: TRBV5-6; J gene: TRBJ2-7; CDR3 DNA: TGTGCCAGCAGGAGGACAGGTGGCCACGAGCAGTACTTC; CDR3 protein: CASRRTGGHEQYF
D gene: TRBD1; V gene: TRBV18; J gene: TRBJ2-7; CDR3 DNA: TGTGCCAGCTCCCCGGACAGGTTTCACGAGCAGTACTTC; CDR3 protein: CASSPDRFHEQYF
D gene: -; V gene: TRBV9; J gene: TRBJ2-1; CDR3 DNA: TGTGCCAGCAGCGTAGGTTCCAGGGAGCAGTTCTTC; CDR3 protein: CASSVGSREQFF
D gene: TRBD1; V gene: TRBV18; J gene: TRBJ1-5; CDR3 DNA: TGTGCCAGCTCACGGACAGGGGATAAGCAGCCCCAGCATTTT; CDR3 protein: CASSRTGDKQPQHF
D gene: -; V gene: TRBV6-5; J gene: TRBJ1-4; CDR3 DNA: TGTGCCAGCAGTTACGGGCAGGGATTTACTAATGAAAAACTGTTTTTT; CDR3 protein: CASSYGQGFTNEKLFF
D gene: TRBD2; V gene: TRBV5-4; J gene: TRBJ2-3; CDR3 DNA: TGTGCCAGCAGCTTTCTAGCGGGAGTCACCTACACAGATACGCAGTATTTT; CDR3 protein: CASSFLAGVTYTDTQYF
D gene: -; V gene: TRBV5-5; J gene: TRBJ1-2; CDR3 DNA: TGTGCCAGCAGCTTGGTACGGAGTGGAGGCTACACCTTC; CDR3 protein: CASSLVRSGGYTF
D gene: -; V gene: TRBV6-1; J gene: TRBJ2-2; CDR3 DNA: TGTGCCAGCAGCTTAACGACAGGCCACACCGGGGAGCTGTTTTTT; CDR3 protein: CASSLTTGHTGELFF
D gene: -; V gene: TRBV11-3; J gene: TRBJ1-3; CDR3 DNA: TGTGCCAGCCAACTAGCAGGAAGTCACCGCTCTGGAAACACCATATATTTT; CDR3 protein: CASQLAGSHRSGNTIYF
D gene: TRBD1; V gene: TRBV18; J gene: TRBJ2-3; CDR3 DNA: TGTGCCAGCTCAAACGGGACAGGGGTTTTTGTCGATACGCAGTATTTT; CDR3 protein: CASSNGTGVFVDTQYF
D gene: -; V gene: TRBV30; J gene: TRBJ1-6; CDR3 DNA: TGTGCCTGCGGCCCGAAGCACCACAGGGTCTCGGGTTCACCCCTCCACTTT; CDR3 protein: CACGPKHHRVSGSPLHF
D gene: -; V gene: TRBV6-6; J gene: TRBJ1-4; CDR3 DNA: TGTGCCAGCAGTTTTGGGCCCTTGGGTGAAAAACTGTTTTTT; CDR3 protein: CASSFGPLGEKLFF
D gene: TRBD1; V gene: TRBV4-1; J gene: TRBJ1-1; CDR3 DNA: TGCGCCAGCACACTCGGACAGGGCCTCACTGAAGCTTTCTTT; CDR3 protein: CASTLGQGLTEAFF
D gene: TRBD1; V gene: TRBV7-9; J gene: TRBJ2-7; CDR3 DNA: TGTGCCAGCAGCTTAGAGGGTGGGACAGGGAGGCACGAGCAGTACTTC; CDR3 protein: CASSLEGGTGRHEQYF
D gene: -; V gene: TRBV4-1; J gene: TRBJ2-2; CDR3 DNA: TGCGCCAGCAGCCAAGTTGTTAGCGTTAACACCGGGGAGCTGTTTTTT; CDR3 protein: CASSQVVSVNTGELFF
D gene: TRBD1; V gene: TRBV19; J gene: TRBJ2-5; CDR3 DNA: TGTGCCAGTAGACCTTCGACAGGGGGGGTTGAGACCCAGTACTTC; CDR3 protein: CASRPSTGGVETQYF
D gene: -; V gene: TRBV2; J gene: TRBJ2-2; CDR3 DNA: TGTGCCACCCCTCCCGCGGACAGAAAAAACACCGGGGAGCTGTTTTTT; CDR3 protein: CATPPADRKNTGELFF
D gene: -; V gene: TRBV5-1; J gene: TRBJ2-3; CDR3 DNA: TGCGCCAGCTTCTGGGGCACTCCGGGAGATACGCAGTATTTT; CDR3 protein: CASFWGTPGDTQYF